The 15 T cell receptor beta chains reported below all come from one sample, sequenced in a study of cytomegalovirus exposure and HLA in healthy donors. Vbeta (60) and Jbeta (13) primers were used in the PCR. Clones were sequenced by immunoSEQ multiplex PCR, and TCRdb holds only the in-frame ones, with some missing. The table records some 120,000 clones, about four fifths of them present only once. The sequenced material came from PBMCs. The receptor set was obtained from a man aged 30-40 years in good health and CMV-seropositive.

This clone was seen a few times. J is TRBJ2-3 and V is TRBV5-6; a weak D match, TRBD2 (5 bases). The germline gives CDR1 SGHDT, CDR2 YYEEEE. V was trimmed by 3 bases and J by 3 bases, leaving 8 bases between them. The CDR3 extends over 13 amino acids. CDR3 sequence (DNA): TGTGCCAGCAGCTATGGACTTACAGATACGCAGTATTTT. Its translation is CASSYGLTDTQYF.

V and J are TRBV13 and TRBJ2-1, with D unresolved. This CDR3 region has 13 residues. The V end lost 1 base, the J end lost 3 bases, and 4 bases lay between the germline ends. Germline lookup yields CDR1 PRHDT and CDR2 FYEKMQ (reference sequence). The CDR3 loop reads CASSLDSYNEQFF. The DNA for the CDR3 is TGTGCCAGCAGCTTAGACAGCTACAATGAGCAGTTCTTC.

The chain uses TRBV6-1 and TRBJ2-5; D perhaps matches TRBD1 (5 bases). The CDR3 length is 14 residues. Trimming removed 2 bases from V and 0 bases from J, with 7 bases in between. CDR1 MNHNS and CDR2 SASEGT come from the germline V gene. CDR3: CASSERGHQETQYF. CDR3 DNA: TGTGCCAGCAGTGAAAGGGGCCACCAAGAGACCCAGTACTTC.

This chain joins TRBV28 and TRBJ2-1; 7 bases line up with TRBD1. CDR1 and CDR2 (germline): MDHEN, SYDVKM. The CDR3 covers 16 residues. J was trimmed by 3 bases and V by 4 bases; bases with no gene match: 9. The CDR3 region has the DNA TGTGCCAGCAGTTCCATCTCTCGGGACAGCTACAATGAGCAGTTCTTC. Its protein is CASSSISRDSYNEQFF. Variable domain in full (rest from reference TRBV28 and TRBJ2-1): DVKVTQSSRYLVKRTGEKVFLECVQDMDHENMFWYRQDPGLGLRLIYFSYDVKMKEKGDIPEGYSVSREKKERFSLILESASTNQTSMYLCASSSISRDSYNEQFFGPGTRLTVL.

This chain uses TRBV6-6 with TRBJ1-4, with TRBD1 as a possible D gene (5 bases). The CDR3 contains 16 residues. Germline V gene data show CDR1 as MNHNY and CDR2 as SVGAGI (reference sequence). V lost 6 bases and J 10 bases, leaving 24 bases between the germline ends. CDR3 coding DNA: TGTGCCAGCAGCCCCCATGGGGCCAGCATCGTGGGAAAACTGTTTTTT. Translated, it gives CASSPHGASIVGKLFF.

The chain combines TRBV7-6 with TRBJ2-3; a possible D gene is TRBD1 (5 bases). The CDR3 is 15 residues long. Trimming removed 1 base from V and 0 bases from J, with 8 bases in between. Looked up from germline, CDR1 is SGHVS and CDR2 is FNYEAQ. The chain's CDR3 is CASSLGGASTDTQYF. CDR3 DNA: TGTGCCAGCAGCTTAGGGGGCGCTAGCACAGATACGCAGTATTTT. The variable domain in full, with the rest retrieved from reference TRBV7-6 and TRBJ2-3, is GAGVSQSPRYKVTKRGQDVALRCDPISGHVSLYWYRQALGQGPEFLTYFNYEAQQDKSGLPNDRFSAERPEGSISTLTIQRTEQRDSAMYRCASSLGGASTDTQYFGPGTRLTVL.

The V call is TRBV19, the J call TRBJ1-1; TRBD1 might be the D (5 bases). Per germline, CDR1 LNHDA and CDR2 SQIVND (reference sequence). Trimming removed 4 bases from V and 0 bases from J, with 21 bases in between. This CDR3 contains 18 residues. CDR3 region: CASSTLHNRSPMNTEAFF. The CDR3, as DNA: TGTGCCAGTAGTACCCTTCATAACAGGTCGCCGATGAACACTGAAGCTTTCTTT.

The chain uses TRBV27 and TRBJ1-6; D is ambiguous. Deletions cut 2 bases from V and 6 bases from J, with 11 bases between. The CDR3 sequence is 15 residues long. Germline lookup yields CDR1 MNHEY and CDR2 SMNVEV (reference sequence). The CDR3 DNA reads as TGTGCCAGCAGTTTAGATTTCGCCGGTAATTCACCCCTCCACTTT. Its translation: CASSLDFAGNSPLHF.

This rearrangement joins TRBV2 to TRBJ1-1; 9 bases align to TRBD1. The length of the CDR3 is 15 residues. Losses at the gene ends were 5 bases for V and 4 bases for J; bases not matched to a gene: 8. Germline V gene sequence: CDR1 SNHLY, CDR2 FYNNEI. The CDR3 sequence is CASSRGGTGITEAFF. The CDR3 DNA reads TGTGCCAGCAGTAGAGGAGGGACAGGGATCACTGAAGCTTTCTTT.

This chain joins TRBV10-3 and TRBJ2-3, with 7 bases aligning to TRBD2. V shed 0 bases, J shed 5 bases, and the junction held 5 bases outside the gene matches. This CDR3 has 15 amino acids. The germline V gene encodes CDR1 ENHRY and CDR2 SYGVKD. Written as DNA, the CDR3 is TGTGCCATCAGTGAGTCACGGGAGGCACAAGATACGCAGTATTTT. Its translation: CAISESREAQDTQYF.

V is TRBV5-4 and J is TRBJ2-1; D call uncertain. Germline V gene sequence: CDR1 SGHNT, CDR2 YYREEE (reference sequence). The V end was cut by 1 base, the J end by 5 bases, with 13 bases between. The CDR3 has 15 residues. CDR3 nucleotide sequence: TGTGCCAGCAGCTTGTCATCGGGTTGGAACAATGAGCAGTTCTTC. Its translation is CASSLSSGWNNEQFF.

The chain joins TRBV28 to TRBJ1-2, with a tentative D call TRBD1 (5 bases). This CDR3 is 13 amino acids long. Per germline, CDR1 MDHEN and CDR2 SYDVKM. Trimming cost V 10 bases and J 8 bases, with 20 bases left between them. CDR3 protein: CAIPYRGNEGYTF. CDR3 in DNA: TGTGCCATCCCCTACCGGGGGAATGAAGGCTACACCTTC.

This clone was seen more than once but under ten times. The chain combines TRBV6-5 with TRBJ2-7; D remains unclear. The length of the CDR3 is 12 residues. Germline values: CDR1 MNHEY, CDR2 SVGAGI. With 6 bases removed from V and 4 bases from J, the gap between germline ends came to 10 bases. The CDR3 bases are TGTGCCAGCAGCCACCCCCTATACGAGCAGTACTTC. Its protein product is CASSHPLYEQYF.

This sequence joins TRBV2 and TRBJ1-5; 7 positions agree with TRBD1. This CDR3 region has 14 residues. The germline CDR1 and CDR2 sequences are SNHLY and FYNNEI. Unmatched junction bases numbered 5, after V lost 4 bases and J lost 5 bases. The CDR3 spells CASSVETGYQPQHF. The CDR3 nucleotides are TGTGCCAGCAGTGTGGAGACAGGGTATCAGCCCCAGCATTTT.

The genes are TRBV18 and TRBJ1-2; possible D gene TRBD1, 6 bases. The germline CDR1 and CDR2 sequences are KGHSH and LQKENI. The V end lost 6 bases, the J end lost 7 bases, and 15 bases lay between the germline ends. This CDR3 comprises 13 residues. The CDR3 loop reads CASSLMGARGYTF. The CDR3 region has the DNA TGTGCCAGCTCCCTAATGGGGGCTCGTGGCTACACCTTC.